This T cell receptor beta chain was sequenced in a study of beta chain features in type 1 diabetes (dated by TCRdb to about 2018). Broadly, across the study: Patients and healthy donors did not differ in mean age, gender distribution, total cell number or subset yield. In the study, TCRB repertoires of sorted circulating CD4+ T cell subsets from recently diagnosed type 1 diabetes patients were compared with those of matched healthy donors. Regulatory and stem cell-like memory subsets were isolated from only 8 patients and about 8 healthy donors, whereas naive and central memory subsets came from all 30 or so donors. A total of under 140,000,000 sorted cells were examined across all samples, and the number of cells per subset was strongly correlated with RNA yield.

The research as a whole found: PCR may preferentially amplify shorter templates, but because patient and control samples were amplified and corrected together, any resulting skew would affect both groups equally. Because cDNA was sequenced instead of genomic DNA, activated cells with high expression could be over-represented, although the groups did not differ in activation or CD3 levels. Patients with type 1 diabetes made fewer insertions and deleted more nucleotides at VDJ recombination sites, implying thymic rearrangement abnormalities. HLA sub-analyses involved small numbers of individuals, so any influence of HLA type on TCRB rearrangement remained unresolved. Naive, central memory and regulatory TCRB repertoires appeared more similar among patients than among healthy donors. Type 1 diabetes patients showed a moderate but significant shortening of TCRB CDR3 length in all four CD4+ subsets.

Each donor gave one peripheral blood draw, approximately 100 mL on average, collected into heparinised tubes. Naive, central memory, regulatory and stem cell-like memory CD4+ T cells were sorted on a BD FACSAria II using a panel including CD45RO, CCR7, CD25, CD127, CD95 and CD27. All sorted populations exceeded 95% purity. PBMCs were separated immediately by Lymphoprep density gradient centrifugation and were stained directly, without being cultured. So that batch effects would be minimized, each experiment stained and sorted samples in pairs, pairing one healthy donor with one patient. In its sample, this clone was seen a few times. Its binding antigen is unknown. Base qualities are not at hand, and no much larger clone is one base apart. All of the isolated RNA was reverse transcribed with the High Capacity cDNA Reverse Transcription Kit, so expressed TCRB transcripts were sequenced. Naive, central memory and regulatory T cell samples underwent deep immunoSEQ sequencing, averaging around 3.7 million total reads per sample. Sorted cells were lysed in RLT buffer and RNA was extracted with DNase-treated RNeasy Micro or Mini kits, depending on cell number. To prevent cross-contamination, each cell subset was processed individually, whereas patient and healthy donor samples were processed jointly. TCRB sequences were amplified from cDNA with the immunoSEQ multiplex PCR, producing 87-bp fragments spanning the CDR3 region. Amplicons were sequenced on the Illumina HiSeq platform. For the original study's pipeline: PCR bias was corrected computationally using synthetic template baselines, and reads within Hamming distance 2 were collapsed, with unmergeable singletons discarded. By aligning reads against IMGT, V, D and J genes, CDR3 length, and insertions or deletions at six rearrangement sites were assigned. Within each subset, clonotype counts were normalized to sorted cell number, and only after that were true diversity and Gini coefficients computed with the tcR R package. The overlap coefficient, calculated on TCRB nucleotide sequences, was used to measure repertoire sharing. Out-of-frame TCRB sequences from naive cells were analyzed as a proxy for the pre-selection repertoire. The clones in this table, taken by TCRdb from immuneACCESS, are in-frame only. Not every clone is retained; where verified, under half of the shortfall comes from an unresolved V gene, and the cause of the rest is unknown. For V, J and clone size, that table is used; D and trimming come from the DNA. The sample yields 240,000 or so clones; approximately 15% were counted once. Jointly, the top ten make up just under 0.02% of the sample.

The junction shows trimming of 6 bases on V and 6 bases on J, plus 12 bases between the germline ends. The germline V gene specifies KGHSH as CDR1 and LQKENI as CDR2. The CDR3 spans 12 residues, from the cysteine through the phenylalanine. Only the CDR3 part of the read is kept: 36 bases, read in frame from the first base. Recombination connected TRBV18 to TRBJ2-7; TRBD1 might be the D gene, on 6 matching bases. The sequencing input was naive CD4+ T cells from blood. The intended sense of this specimen's cell subset or site label: true naive CD4+ T cells. This sequence was found in a man younger than 40 with type 1 diabetes. The CDR3: CASSIDRTEQYF. The DNA reads TGTGCCAGCTCCATCGACAGGACCGAGCAGTACTTC.